This record looks at one T cell receptor beta chain sequence and its context. The data are from a study of blood T cell repertoires in COVID-19. The wider study: COVID-19 samples collected from the United States, Italy and Spain covered acute and convalescent phases. PBMCs, B-cell-depleted T cells, or T cells provided the cDNA or gDNA that made up the material.

J lost 1 base, V lost 4 bases, and 4 bases had no gene match. Germline values: CDR1 LNHDA, CDR2 SQIVND (reference sequence). The CDR3 is 16 amino acids. The assay was immunoSEQ multiplex PCR, and TCRdb's table has in-frame clones only and misses some. The sample carries about 210,000 clones, 81% recorded once. This sequence originates from a woman in her forties or fifties with acute COVID-19. The gene calls are TRBV19 and TRBJ2-3; 11 nucleotides match TRBD2. The specimen sequenced was PBMCs or T cells enriched from blood (not recorded which). In DNA, the CDR3 is TGTGCCAGTAGTAGATCACTAGCGGGGGGCACAGATACGCAGTATTTT. This translates into CASSRSLAGGTDTQYF.